Here is one T cell receptor beta chain with its context. As yet, its antigen is unknown. The data originate from a study of cytomegalovirus exposure and HLA in healthy donors. Study summary: A previous analysis identified fewer than 130 million unique TCR beta sequences derived from around 200 million T cells. Study conclusions and caveats: Reportedly, HLA-A and HLA-B alleles of most subjects were accurately predicted from TCR beta. For most TCR beta V segments, an earlier analysis put the productive rate at about 87% or about 30% of the time.

CDR1 is MNHNS and CDR2 is SASEGT in the germline V gene. V was clipped by 6 bases and J by 0 bases, with 12 bases between them. The CDR3 loop spans 15 amino acids. The PCR made use of 60 Vbeta and 13 Jbeta primers. Sequencing was performed with immunoSEQ multiplex PCR; in TCRdb, only in-frame clones are kept and a portion is missing. The sample carries over 200,000 clones, about 72% recorded once. Healthy individuals who donated bone marrow served as the donors. Sequenced sample: PBMCs. This clonotype originated in a male donor in good health and CMV-seronegative. V is TRBV6-1 and J is TRBJ1-3; TRBD1 is a possible D gene (6 bases). Written as DNA, the CDR3 is TGTGCCAGCAGGGACAGACTTTTCTCTGGAAACACCATATATTTT. This gives the protein CASRDRLFSGNTIYF.